This T cell receptor beta chain was retrieved from a study of cytomegalovirus exposure and HLA in healthy donors. Overall study results and limits: Several V segments, TRBV6-2 and TRBV6-3 among them, could not be told apart and were dropped.

Both 60 Vbeta primers and 13 Jbeta primers went into the PCR. The assay was immunoSEQ multiplex PCR, and TCRdb's table has in-frame clones only and misses some. The sample includes around 86,000 clones, 75% to 80% seen only once; the top ten take approximately 5.7%. There are 17 residues in the CDR3. The germline V gene has CDR1 LGHNA and CDR2 YSLEER. V shed 0 bases and J shed 0 bases, with 13 bases lying between them. Regarding this clone: Its antigen is as yet unknown.

Sequencing input: PBMCs. This chain links TRBV4-3 with TRBJ2-3; D may be TRBD2 (6 bases). This clonotype was obtained from a female donor in good health and CMV-seronegative. The CDR3 DNA is TGCGCCAGCAGCCAAGATGACTCGGCGGGGAGCACAGATACGCAGTATTTT. This gives the protein CASSQDDSAGSTDTQYF.